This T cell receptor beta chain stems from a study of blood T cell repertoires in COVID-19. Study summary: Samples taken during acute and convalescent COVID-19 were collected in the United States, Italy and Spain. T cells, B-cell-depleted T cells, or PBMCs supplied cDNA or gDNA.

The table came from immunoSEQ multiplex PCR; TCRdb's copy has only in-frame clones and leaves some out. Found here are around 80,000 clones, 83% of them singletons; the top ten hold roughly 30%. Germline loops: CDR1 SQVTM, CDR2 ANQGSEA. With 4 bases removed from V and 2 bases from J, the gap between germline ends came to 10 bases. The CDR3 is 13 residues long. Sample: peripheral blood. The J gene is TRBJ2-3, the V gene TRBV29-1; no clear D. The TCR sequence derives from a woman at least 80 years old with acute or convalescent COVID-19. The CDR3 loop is CSVAFGVTDTQYF. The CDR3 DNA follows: TGCAGCGTTGCTTTCGGTGTCACAGATACGCAGTATTTT.